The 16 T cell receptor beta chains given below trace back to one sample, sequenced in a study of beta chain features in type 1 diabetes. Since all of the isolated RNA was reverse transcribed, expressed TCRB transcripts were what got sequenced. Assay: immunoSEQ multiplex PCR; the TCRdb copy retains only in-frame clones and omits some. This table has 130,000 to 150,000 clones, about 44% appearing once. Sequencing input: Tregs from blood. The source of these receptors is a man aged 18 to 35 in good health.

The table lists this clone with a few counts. The CDR3 is CASSLMVETASTDTQYF. CDR3 in DNA: TGCGCCAGCAGCTTGATGGTGGAGACTGCTAGCACAGATACGCAGTATTTT. V is TRBV5-1 and J is TRBJ2-3; D uncertain. This CDR3 has 17 residues. Trimming took off 1 base at V and 0 bases at J, with 15 bases between the two ends. The germline V gene encodes CDR1 SGHRS and CDR2 YFSETQ.

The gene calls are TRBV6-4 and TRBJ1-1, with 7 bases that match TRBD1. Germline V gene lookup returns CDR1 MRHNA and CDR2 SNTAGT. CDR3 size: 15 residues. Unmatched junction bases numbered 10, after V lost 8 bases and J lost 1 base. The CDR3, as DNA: TGTGCCAGCGAGGAACAGGGGCTAGAGAACACTGAAGCTTTCTTT. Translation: CASEEQGLENTEAFF.

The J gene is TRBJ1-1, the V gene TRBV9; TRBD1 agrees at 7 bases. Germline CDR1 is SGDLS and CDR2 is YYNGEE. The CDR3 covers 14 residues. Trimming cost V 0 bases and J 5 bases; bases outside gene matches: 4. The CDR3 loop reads CASSVEGASTEAFF. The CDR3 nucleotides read TGTGCCAGCAGCGTAGAGGGGGCGAGTACTGAAGCTTTCTTT.

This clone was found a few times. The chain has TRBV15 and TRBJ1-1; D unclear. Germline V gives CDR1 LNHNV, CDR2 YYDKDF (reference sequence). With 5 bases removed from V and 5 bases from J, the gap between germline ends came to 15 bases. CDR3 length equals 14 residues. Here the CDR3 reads CATSLQGGGTEAFF. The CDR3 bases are TGTGCCACCAGCCTCCAAGGCGGAGGAACTGAAGCTTTCTTT. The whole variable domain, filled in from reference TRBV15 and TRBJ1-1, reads DAMVIQNPRYQVTQFGKPVTLSCSQTLNHNVMYWYQQKSSQAPKLLFHYYDKDFNNEADTPDNFQSRRPNTSFCFLDIRSPGLGDTAMYLCATSLQGGGTEAFFGQGTRLTVV.

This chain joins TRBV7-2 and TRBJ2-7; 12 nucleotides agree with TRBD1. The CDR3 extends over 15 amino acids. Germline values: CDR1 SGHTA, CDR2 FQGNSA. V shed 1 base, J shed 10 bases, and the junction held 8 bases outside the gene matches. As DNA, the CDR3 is TGTGCCAGCAGCTTAGGGCCGGGACAGGGGGCGCGACAGTACTTC. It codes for CASSLGPGQGARQYF.

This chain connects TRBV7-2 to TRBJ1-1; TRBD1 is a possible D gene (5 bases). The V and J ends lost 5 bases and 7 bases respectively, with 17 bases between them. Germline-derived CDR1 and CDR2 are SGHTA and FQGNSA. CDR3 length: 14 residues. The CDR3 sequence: CASSPRGGRLEAFF. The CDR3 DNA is TGTGCCAGCAGCCCGAGGGGCGGGAGACTTGAAGCTTTCTTT.

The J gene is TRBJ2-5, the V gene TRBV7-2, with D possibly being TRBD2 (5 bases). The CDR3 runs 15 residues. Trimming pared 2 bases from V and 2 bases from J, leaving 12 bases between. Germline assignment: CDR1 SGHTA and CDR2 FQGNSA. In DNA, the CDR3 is TGTGCCAGCAGCTTAAGACGGCGGGCGCAAGAGACCCAGTACTTC. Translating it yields CASSLRRRAQETQYF. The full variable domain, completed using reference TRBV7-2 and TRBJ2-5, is GAGVSQSPSNKVTEKGKDVELRCDPISGHTALYWYRQSLGQGLEFLIYFQGNSAPDKSGLPSDRFSAERTGGSVSTLTIQRTQQEDSAVYLCASSLRRRAQETQYFGPGTRLLVL.

Here the CDR3 reads CASSQRTGPSTEAFF. The CDR3 DNA follows: TGCGCCAGCAGCCAAAGGACAGGGCCCAGCACTGAAGCTTTCTTT. The chain has TRBV4-3 and TRBJ1-1; the match to TRBD1 covers 8 bases. Trimming took 2 bases from V and 4 from J; bases not matched to a gene: 6. Germline loops: CDR1 LGHNA, CDR2 YSLEER. The CDR3 runs 15 residues.

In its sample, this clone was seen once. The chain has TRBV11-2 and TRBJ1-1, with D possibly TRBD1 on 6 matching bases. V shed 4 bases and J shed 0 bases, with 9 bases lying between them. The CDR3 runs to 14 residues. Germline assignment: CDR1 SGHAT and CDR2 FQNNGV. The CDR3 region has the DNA TGTGCCAGCAGCTATAGGGGGATGAACACTGAAGCTTTCTTT. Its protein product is CASSYRGMNTEAFF. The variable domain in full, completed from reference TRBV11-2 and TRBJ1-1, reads EAGVAQSPRYKIIEKRQSVAFWCNPISGHATLYWYQQILGQGPKLLIQFQNNGVVDDSQLPKDRFSAERLKGVDSTLKIQPAKLEDSAVYLCASSYRGMNTEAFFGQGTRLTVV.

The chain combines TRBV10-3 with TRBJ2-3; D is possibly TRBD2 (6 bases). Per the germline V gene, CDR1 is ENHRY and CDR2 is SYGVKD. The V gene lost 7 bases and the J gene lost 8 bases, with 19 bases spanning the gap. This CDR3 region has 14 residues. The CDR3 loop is CAITLGAHGGTQYF. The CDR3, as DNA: TGTGCCATCACCCTTGGAGCCCACGGGGGTACGCAGTATTTT.

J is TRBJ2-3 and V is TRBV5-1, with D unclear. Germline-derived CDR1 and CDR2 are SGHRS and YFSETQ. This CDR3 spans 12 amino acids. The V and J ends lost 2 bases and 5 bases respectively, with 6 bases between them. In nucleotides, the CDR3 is TGCGCCAGCAGCTTCTCCGGAGATACGCAGTATTTT. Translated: CASSFSGDTQYF.

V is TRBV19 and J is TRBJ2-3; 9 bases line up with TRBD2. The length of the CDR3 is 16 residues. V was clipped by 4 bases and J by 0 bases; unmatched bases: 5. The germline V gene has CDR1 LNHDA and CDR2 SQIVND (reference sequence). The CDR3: CASSTGTSRSTDTQYF. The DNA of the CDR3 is TGTGCCAGTAGTACCGGGACTAGCAGAAGCACAGATACGCAGTATTTT.

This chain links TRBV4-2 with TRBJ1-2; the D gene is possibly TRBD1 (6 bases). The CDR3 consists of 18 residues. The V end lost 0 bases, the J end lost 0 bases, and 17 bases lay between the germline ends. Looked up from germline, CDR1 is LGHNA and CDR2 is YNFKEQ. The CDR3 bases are TGTGCCAGCAGCCAAGATCGGACAGTACTTATATCTAACTATGGCTACACCTTC. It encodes CASSQDRTVLISNYGYTF.

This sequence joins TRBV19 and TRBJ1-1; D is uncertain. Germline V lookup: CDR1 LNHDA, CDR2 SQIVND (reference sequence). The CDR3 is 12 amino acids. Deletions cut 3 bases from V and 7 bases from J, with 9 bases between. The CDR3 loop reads CASSMFPYEAFF. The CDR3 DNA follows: TGTGCCAGTAGTATGTTCCCCTATGAAGCTTTCTTT.

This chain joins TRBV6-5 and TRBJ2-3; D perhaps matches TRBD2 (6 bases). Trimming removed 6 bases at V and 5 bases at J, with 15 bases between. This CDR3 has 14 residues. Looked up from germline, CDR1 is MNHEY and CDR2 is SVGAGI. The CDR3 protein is CASSRGILGDTQYF. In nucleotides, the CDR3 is TGTGCCAGCAGCCGGGGGATCCTCGGAGATACGCAGTATTTT.

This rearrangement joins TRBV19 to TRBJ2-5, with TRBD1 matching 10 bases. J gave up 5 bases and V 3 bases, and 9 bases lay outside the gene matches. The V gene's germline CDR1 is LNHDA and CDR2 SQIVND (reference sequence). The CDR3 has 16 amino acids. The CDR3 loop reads CASSIPLTGGRETQYF. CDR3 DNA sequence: TGTGCCAGTAGTATCCCCTTGACAGGGGGCCGGGAGACCCAGTACTTC.